This T cell receptor beta chain was identified in a study of blood T cell repertoires in COVID-19. There are 13 residues in the CDR3. Unmatched junction bases numbered 1, after V lost 2 bases and J lost 4 bases. It was within 2 weeks before study entry that exposed participants met a COVID-19 case. As processed by the authors: Reference gene primer amplification yielded estimated nucleated cell counts. Clones were sequenced by immunoSEQ multiplex PCR, and TCRdb holds only the in-frame ones, with some missing. D and trimming come from the DNA, and the V and J calls and clone size come from that table. The table lists under 300,000 clones, roughly 84% of them singletons.

The V and J genes are TRBV12-3 or TRBV12-4 and TRBJ1-2, with TRBD1 matching 7 bases. The source is a woman in her forties or fifties who had been exposed to COVID-19. The sample consisted of PBMCs or T cells enriched from blood (not recorded which). CDR3 DNA: TGTGCCAGCAGTTTACAGGGGGTCTATGGCTACACCTTC. It encodes CASSLQGVYGYTF.